Following are 8 T cell receptor beta chains from one sample sequenced in a study of blood T cells in healthy people across ages. The use of a sample-barcoded 5' primer and a J-beta primer mix characterized a second PCR of about 7 to 12 cycles. Via MiXCR, TCRdb re-called the 5' RACE reads, giving one row per CDR3 protein. The data show 700,000 to 900,000 distinct CDR3 sequences, about 48% seen once. The sequencing input was blood. The receptors were sampled from an elderly man in good health.

This clonotype appeared once. The rearrangement links TRBV20-1 to TRBJ2-4; 12 bases match TRBD2. The J call could be wrong; TRBJ2-7 is a better fit for the DNA end. Per germline, CDR1 DFQATT and CDR2 SNEGSKA (reference sequence). This CDR3 comprises 16 residues. The CDR3 nucleotides are TGCAGTGCAGAAAGACTAGCGGGAGATTTAGGTTACGAGCAGTACTTC. Its protein is CSAERLAGDLGYEQYF.

This clonotype was seen a handful of times. The chain links TRBV20-1 to TRBJ2-5; no definite D call. Germline V lookup: CDR1 DFQATT, CDR2 SNEGSKA (reference sequence). V was shortened by 3 bases and J by 0 bases, with 8 bases between the two germline ends. The CDR3 loop spans 13 amino acids. DNA of the CDR3: TGCAGTGCTAGGGTTGAGTACCAAGAGACCCAGTACTTC. Translating it yields CSARVEYQETQYF.

This clonotype was counted a few times. The genes are TRBV3-1 and TRBJ2-1; D remains unclear. The CDR3 runs to 15 residues. V was clipped by 4 bases and J by 2 bases, with 12 bases between them. The germline CDR1 and CDR2 sequences are LGHDT and YNNKEL (reference sequence). In nucleotides, the CDR3 is TGTGCCAGCAGCCCATTGACGGATCCCTACAATGAGCAGTTCTTC. Protein product: CASSPLTDPYNEQFF.

The chain carries TRBV11-2 and TRBJ2-1; D is perhaps TRBD2 (6 bases). CDR1 and CDR2 from the germline V gene are SGHAT and FQNNGV. The CDR3 covers 14 residues. V lost 4 bases and J 5 bases, leaving 12 bases between the germline ends. The CDR3 is CASSSGLQNNEQFF. The CDR3 DNA follows: TGTGCCAGCAGCTCGGGACTCCAGAACAATGAGCAGTTCTTC.

The sample holds one count of this clonotype. The V and J genes are TRBV7-2 and TRBJ1-2; D ambiguous. The V gene's germline CDR1 is SGHTA and CDR2 FQGNSA. Trimming took 1 base from V and 0 from J, leaving 15 bases between them. The CDR3 consists of 17 residues. CDR3 coding DNA: TGTGCCAGCAGCTTAGTAGGTCGGGGATCCCCTAACTATGGCTACACCTTC. This translates into CASSLVGRGSPNYGYTF. The whole variable domain, filled in from reference TRBV7-2 and TRBJ1-2, reads GAGVSQSPSNKVTEKGKDVELRCDPISGHTALYWYRQSLGQGLEFLIYFQGNSAPDKSGLPSDRFSAERTGGSVSTLTIQRTQQEDSAVYLCASSLVGRGSPNYGYTFGSGTRLTVV.

The V and J genes are TRBV14 and TRBJ2-7; 10 bases match TRBD2. This CDR3 is 15 amino acids long. Trimming at V came to 0 bases and at J to 2 bases, leaving 1 base not matched to a gene. CDR1 SGHDN and CDR2 FVKESK come from the germline V gene. This CDR3 is CASSQEAGGTYEQYF. CDR3 in DNA: TGTGCCAGCAGCCAAGAAGCGGGAGGGACCTACGAGCAGTACTTC.

The rearrangement links TRBV12-3 or TRBV12-4 to TRBJ2-5; D is perhaps TRBD1 (6 bases). The V and J ends lost 7 bases and 7 bases respectively, with 16 bases between them. The CDR3 runs 13 residues. The CDR3 DNA reads TGTGCCAGCACCTTCGGACAGTTCAGGACCCAGTACTTC. It encodes CASTFGQFRTQYF.

The J gene is TRBJ2-1, the V gene TRBV21-1; the listed D gene, TRBD1, was not tested against the DNA. TRBV21-1 is a pseudogene locus. The CDR3 runs 14 residues. The CDR3 loop is CASPDQGAFYEQFF. The CDR3, as DNA: TGTGCCAGCCCCGACCAGGGGGCGTTTTATGAGCAGTTCTTC.